This TCR beta chain was sequenced in a study of blood T cell repertoires in COVID-19. Study summary: The United States, Italy and Spain supplied acute and convalescent COVID-19 samples. PBMCs, B-cell-depleted T cells, or T cells provided the cDNA or gDNA that made up the material.

Methods used by the authors: Reference gene primer amplification gave estimated nucleated cell counts. TCRdb keeps only in-frame clones here, not all; method: immunoSEQ multiplex PCR. V, J and clone size are taken as reported in that table, and D and trimming were inferred from the DNA itself. Among around 30,000 clones listed, approximately 77% were seen once. What was sequenced was peripheral blood. The sequence was obtained from a human donor in a cohort sampled during active COVID-19.

CDR3 region: CASKPGGRPEAFF. The CDR3 nucleotides read TGTGCCAGTAAGCCCGGGGGTAGGCCTGAAGCTTTCTTT. The chain uses TRBV19 and TRBJ1-1, with D tentatively TRBD1 (5 bases). The germline gives CDR1 LNHDA, CDR2 SQIVND (reference sequence). Trimming stripped 7 bases from V and 6 bases from J, with 15 bases between. The CDR3 consists of 13 residues.